This entry lists 5 T cell receptor beta chains sequenced from one sample in a study of tumor-infiltrating lymphocytes in primary liver carcinoma. The template, around 540 ng total RNA, yielded TCR beta cDNA made with a constant-region primer. Libraries covering TCR beta were generated through three nested multiplex PCR rounds (using a slightly modified ARM-PCR). Two initial PCR rounds of around 10 cycles each paired TRBV1-TRBV30 forward primers with a C-beta reverse primer. TCRdb fed the multiplex PCR reads into MiXCR, producing one record per CDR3 protein. The table lists approximately 100,000 distinct CDR3 sequences, about 70% of them singletons, with around 12% in the top ten. Scientists recovered RNA and DNA together from roughly 20-30 mg of unsorted bulk tissue. Sequencing was performed on liver tumor tissue from sampling region 2. As for subset: tumor region T2, inferior pole. These receptors were taken from a woman in her fifties or sixties with primary liver carcinoma and hepatitis B virus infection.

As to this clonotype: No conserved phenylalanine or tryptophan is present at the end of the CDR3, so a read error is the likely explanation. This chain uses TRBV29-1 with TRBJ2-2; D tentatively reads TRBD1 or TRBD2 (5 bases each). The CDR3 is made up of 13 amino acids. Germline V gene data show CDR1 as SQVTM and CDR2 as ANQGSEA. CDR3 region: CNVTGHSGGELFS. The CDR3 DNA is TGCAACGTTACGGGGCACTCGGGCGGGGAGCTGTTTTCT.

A word on this clonotype: At one boundary the junction diverges from the germline segment, which might be a read error. The J gene is TRBJ1-5, the V gene TRBV6-5; D is undetermined. Per germline, CDR1 MNHEY and CDR2 SVGAGI. The length of the CDR3 is 14 residues. As DNA, the CDR3 is TGTGCCAACAGTTCCCGGGGAGGCAATCAGCCCAAGCATTTT. Its protein is CANSSRGGNQPKHF.

With respect to this clonotype: This CDR3 is missing its conserved last phenylalanine or tryptophan, likely due to a read error. The V and J genes are TRBV6-1 and TRBJ1-5; no firm D call. Per germline, CDR1 MNHNS and CDR2 SASEGT. The length of the CDR3 is 12 residues. The CDR3 DNA sequence: TGTGGCAGCAGTAAGGACAATCAGCCCCAGCATCTT. Residues: CGSSKDNQPQHL.

This clonotype has ten or more counts. This rearrangement joins TRBV6-6 to TRBJ1-1; D ambiguous. From germline, CDR1 is MNHNY and CDR2 SVGAGI (reference sequence). The CDR3 is 15 amino acids. V was pared by 0 bases and J by 0 bases, with 8 bases between. CDR3 coding DNA: TGTGCCAGCAGTTACTCCGGTGAGCTGAACACTGAAGCTTTCTTT. It codes for CASSYSGELNTEAFF.

As for this clonotype: A much larger clone lies one base from this, so it may be a read error. The chain has TRBV28 and TRBJ1-2; 8 bases are shared with TRBD1. The CDR3 sequence is 15 residues long. Germline CDR1 is MDHEN and CDR2 is SYDVKM. CDR3 sequence: CTSSQTDRALRGYTF. The CDR3 DNA sequence: TGTACCAGCAGCCAGACGGACAGGGCCCTTAGGGGCTACACCTTC.